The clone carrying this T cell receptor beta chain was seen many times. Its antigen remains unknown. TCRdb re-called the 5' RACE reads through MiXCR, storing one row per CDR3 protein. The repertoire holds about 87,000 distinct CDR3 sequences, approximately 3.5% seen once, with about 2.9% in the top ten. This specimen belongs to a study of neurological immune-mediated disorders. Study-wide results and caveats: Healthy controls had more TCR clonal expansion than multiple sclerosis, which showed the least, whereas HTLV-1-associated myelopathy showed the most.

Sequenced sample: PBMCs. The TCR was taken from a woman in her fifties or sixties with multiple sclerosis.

CDR3 loop: CASSLAGWEQYF. CDR3 coding DNA: TGTGCCAGCAGCTTAGCGGGGTGGGAGCAGTACTTC. J is TRBJ2-7 and V is TRBV7-9, with D hard to call. V shed 0 bases and J shed 7 bases, with 7 bases lying between them. CDR1 and CDR2 from the germline V gene are SEHNR and FQNEAQ (reference sequence). There are 12 residues in the CDR3.